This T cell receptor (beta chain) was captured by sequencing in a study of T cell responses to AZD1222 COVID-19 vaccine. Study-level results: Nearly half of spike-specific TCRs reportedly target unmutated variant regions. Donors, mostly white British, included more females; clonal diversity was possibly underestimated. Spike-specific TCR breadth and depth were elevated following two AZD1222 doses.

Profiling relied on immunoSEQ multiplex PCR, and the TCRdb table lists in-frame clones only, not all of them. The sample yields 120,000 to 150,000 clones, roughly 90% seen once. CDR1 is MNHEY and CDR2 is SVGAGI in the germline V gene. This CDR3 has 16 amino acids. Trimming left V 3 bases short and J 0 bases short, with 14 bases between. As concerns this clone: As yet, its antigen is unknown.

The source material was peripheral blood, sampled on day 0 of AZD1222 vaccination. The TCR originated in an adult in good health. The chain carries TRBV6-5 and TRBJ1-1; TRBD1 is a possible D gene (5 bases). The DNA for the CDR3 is TGTGCCAGCAGTTATGGGCTGGGGCGTTTGAACACTGAAGCTTTCTTT. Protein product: CASSYGLGRLNTEAFF.